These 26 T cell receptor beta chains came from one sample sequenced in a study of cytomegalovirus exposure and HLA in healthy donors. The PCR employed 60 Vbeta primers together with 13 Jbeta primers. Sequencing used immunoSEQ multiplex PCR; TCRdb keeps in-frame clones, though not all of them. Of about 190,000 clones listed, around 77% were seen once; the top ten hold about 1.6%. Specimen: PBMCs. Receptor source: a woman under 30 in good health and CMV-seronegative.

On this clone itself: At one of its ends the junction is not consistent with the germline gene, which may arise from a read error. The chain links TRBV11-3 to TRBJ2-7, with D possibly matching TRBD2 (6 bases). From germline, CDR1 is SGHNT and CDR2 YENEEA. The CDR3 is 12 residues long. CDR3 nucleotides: TGTGCCAGCAGCTTAGTGGGGCGGGACCCGGTCTTC. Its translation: CASSLVGRDPVF.

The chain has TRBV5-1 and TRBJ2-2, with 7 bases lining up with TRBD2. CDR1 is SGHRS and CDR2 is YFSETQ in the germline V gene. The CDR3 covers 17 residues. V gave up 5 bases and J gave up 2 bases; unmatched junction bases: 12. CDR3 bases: TGCGCCAGCAGACGCGGGGGTAGCGAGGGAAACACCGGGGAGCTGTTTTTT. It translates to CASRRGGSEGNTGELFF.

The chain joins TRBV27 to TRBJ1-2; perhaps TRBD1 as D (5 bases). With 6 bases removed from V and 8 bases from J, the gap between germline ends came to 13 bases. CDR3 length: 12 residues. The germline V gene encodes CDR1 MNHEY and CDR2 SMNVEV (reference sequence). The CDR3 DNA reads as TGTGCCAGCAGCCCCGGACATCGCGGCTACACCTTC. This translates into CASSPGHRGYTF.

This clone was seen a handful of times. The CDR3 loop is CATSWAETNQPQHF. In nucleotides, the CDR3 is TGTGCCACCAGCTGGGCCGAAACCAATCAGCCCCAGCATTTT. The J gene is TRBJ1-5, the V gene TRBV15; D is unclear. This CDR3 comprises 14 residues. V dropped 5 bases and J dropped 3 bases, with 11 bases sitting between them. The germline V gene encodes CDR1 LNHNV and CDR2 YYDKDF (reference sequence).

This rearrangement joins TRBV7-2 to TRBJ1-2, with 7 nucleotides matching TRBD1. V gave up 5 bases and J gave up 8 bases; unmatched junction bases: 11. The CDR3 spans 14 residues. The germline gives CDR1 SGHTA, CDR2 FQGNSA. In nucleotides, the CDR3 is TGTGCCAGCAGCCCTGGGACAGAAAATATCGGCTACACCTTC. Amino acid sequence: CASSPGTENIGYTF.

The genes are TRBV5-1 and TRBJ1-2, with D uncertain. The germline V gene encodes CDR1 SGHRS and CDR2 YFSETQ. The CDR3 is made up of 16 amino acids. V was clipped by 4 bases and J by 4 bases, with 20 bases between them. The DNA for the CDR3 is TGCGCCAGCAGCCTAAACTCACACGGGGTGGGCTATGGCTACACCTTC. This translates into CASSLNSHGVGYGYTF. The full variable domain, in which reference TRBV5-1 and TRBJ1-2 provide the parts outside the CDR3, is KAGVTQTPRYLIKTRGQQVTLSCSPISGHRSVSWYQQTPGQGLQFLFEYFSETQRNKGNFPGRFSGRQFSNSRSEMNVSTLELGDSALYLCASSLNSHGVGYGYTFGSGTRLTVV.

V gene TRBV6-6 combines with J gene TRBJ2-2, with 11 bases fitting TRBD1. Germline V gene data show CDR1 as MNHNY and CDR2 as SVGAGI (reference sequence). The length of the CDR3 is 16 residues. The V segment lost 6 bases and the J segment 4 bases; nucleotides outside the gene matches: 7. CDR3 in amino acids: CASRGGTGGVTGELFF. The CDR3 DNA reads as TGTGCCAGCAGGGGGGGGACAGGGGGAGTCACCGGGGAGCTGTTTTTT.

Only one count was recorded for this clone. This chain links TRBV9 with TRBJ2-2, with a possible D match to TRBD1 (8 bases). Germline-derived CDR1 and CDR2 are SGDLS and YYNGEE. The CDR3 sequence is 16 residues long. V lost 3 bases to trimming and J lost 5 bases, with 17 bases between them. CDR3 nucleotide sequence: TGTGCCAGCAGCGCAGGAGGACAGGGAGGGACCGGGGAGCTGTTTTTT. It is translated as CASSAGGQGGTGELFF.

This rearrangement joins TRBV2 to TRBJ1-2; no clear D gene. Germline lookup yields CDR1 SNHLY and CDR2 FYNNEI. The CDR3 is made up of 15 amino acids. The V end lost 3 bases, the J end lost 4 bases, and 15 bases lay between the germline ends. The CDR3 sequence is CASSEGPVGSYGYTF. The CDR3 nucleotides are TGTGCCAGCAGTGAGGGCCCTGTGGGGAGCTATGGCTACACCTTC.

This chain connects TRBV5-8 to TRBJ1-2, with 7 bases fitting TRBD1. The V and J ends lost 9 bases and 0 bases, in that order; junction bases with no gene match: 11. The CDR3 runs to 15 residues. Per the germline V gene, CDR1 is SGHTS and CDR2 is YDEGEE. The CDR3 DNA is TGTGCCAATACCGGGACAGAAAATACTAACTATGGCTACACCTTC. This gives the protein CANTGTENTNYGYTF.

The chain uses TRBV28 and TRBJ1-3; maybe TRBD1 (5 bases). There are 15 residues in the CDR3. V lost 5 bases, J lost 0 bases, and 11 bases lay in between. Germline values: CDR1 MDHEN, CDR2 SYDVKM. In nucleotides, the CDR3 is TGTGCCAGCAGTCAGGGCCTATTCTCTGGAAACACCATATATTTT. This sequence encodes CASSQGLFSGNTIYF.

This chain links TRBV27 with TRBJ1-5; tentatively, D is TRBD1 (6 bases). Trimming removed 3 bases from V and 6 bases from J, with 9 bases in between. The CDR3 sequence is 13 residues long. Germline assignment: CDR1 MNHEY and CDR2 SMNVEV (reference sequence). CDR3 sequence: CASSLGQTQPQHF. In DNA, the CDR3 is TGTGCCAGCAGTTTGGGACAAACTCAGCCCCAGCATTTT.

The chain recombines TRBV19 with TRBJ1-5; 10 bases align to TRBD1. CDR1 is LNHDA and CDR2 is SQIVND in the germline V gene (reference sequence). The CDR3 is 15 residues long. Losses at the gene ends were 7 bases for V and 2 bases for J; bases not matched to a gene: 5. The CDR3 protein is CASTRQGAGNQPQHF. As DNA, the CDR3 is TGTGCCAGTACCCGACAGGGGGCTGGCAATCAGCCCCAGCATTTT.

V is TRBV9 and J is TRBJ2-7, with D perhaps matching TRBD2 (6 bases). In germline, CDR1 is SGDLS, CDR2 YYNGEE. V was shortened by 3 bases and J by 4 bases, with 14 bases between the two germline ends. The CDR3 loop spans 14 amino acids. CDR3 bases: TGTGCCAGCAGCGAGACGGACGGGAGTTACGAGCAGTACTTC. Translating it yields CASSETDGSYEQYF.

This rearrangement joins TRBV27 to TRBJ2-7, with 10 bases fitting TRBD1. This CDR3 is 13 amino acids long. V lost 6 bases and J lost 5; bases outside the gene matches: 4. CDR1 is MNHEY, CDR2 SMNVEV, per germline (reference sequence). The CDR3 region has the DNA TGTGCCAGCAGGACGGGACAGGGGAACGAGCAGTACTTC. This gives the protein CASRTGQGNEQYF.

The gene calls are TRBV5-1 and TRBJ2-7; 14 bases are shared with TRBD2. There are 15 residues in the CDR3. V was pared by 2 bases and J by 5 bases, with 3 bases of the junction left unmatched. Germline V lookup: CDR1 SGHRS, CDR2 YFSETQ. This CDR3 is CASSFGTSGSNEQYF. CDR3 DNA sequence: TGCGCCAGCAGCTTCGGGACTAGCGGGAGTAACGAGCAGTACTTC.

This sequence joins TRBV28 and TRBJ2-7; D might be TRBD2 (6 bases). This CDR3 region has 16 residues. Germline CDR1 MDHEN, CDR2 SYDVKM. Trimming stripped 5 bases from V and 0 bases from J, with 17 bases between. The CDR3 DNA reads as TGTGCCAGCAGTCCCCCCGGGACTGACAGCTCCTACGAGCAGTACTTC. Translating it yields CASSPPGTDSSYEQYF.

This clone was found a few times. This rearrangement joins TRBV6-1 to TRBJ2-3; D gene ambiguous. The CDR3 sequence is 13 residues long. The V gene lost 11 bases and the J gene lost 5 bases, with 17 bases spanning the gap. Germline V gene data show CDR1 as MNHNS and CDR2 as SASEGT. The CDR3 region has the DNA TGTGCCGGAAGCGAGACTGATCAAGATACGCAGTATTTT. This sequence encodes CAGSETDQDTQYF.

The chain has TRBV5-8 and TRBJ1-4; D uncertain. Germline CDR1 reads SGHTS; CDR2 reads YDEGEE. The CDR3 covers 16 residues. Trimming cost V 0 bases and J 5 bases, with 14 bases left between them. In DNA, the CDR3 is TGTGCCAGCAGCTTGGGTGACACCCTCGCGAATGAAAAACTGTTTTTT. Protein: CASSLGDTLANEKLFF.

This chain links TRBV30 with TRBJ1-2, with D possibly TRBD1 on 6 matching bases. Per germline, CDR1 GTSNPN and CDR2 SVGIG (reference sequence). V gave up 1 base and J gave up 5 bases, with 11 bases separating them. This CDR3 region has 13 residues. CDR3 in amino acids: CAWSAGDSYGYTF. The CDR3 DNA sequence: TGTGCCTGGAGTGCAGGGGATTCGTATGGCTACACCTTC.

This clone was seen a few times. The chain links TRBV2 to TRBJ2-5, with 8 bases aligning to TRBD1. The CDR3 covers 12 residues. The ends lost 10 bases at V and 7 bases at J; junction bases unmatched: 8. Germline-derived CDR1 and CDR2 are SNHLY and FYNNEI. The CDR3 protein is CANLQGDRTQYF. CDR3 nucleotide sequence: TGTGCCAACCTACAGGGGGATCGGACCCAGTACTTC.

This CDR3 is CATSRTQGTGNTEAFF. Written as DNA, the CDR3 is TGTGCCACCAGCAGAACTCAAGGGACAGGGAACACTGAAGCTTTCTTT. The V and J genes are TRBV15 and TRBJ1-1, with 8 nucleotides matching TRBD1. The CDR3 runs 16 residues. The junction had 6 bases not matched to a gene; V was cut back by 2 bases and J by 1 base. The germline gives CDR1 LNHNV, CDR2 YYDKDF (reference sequence).

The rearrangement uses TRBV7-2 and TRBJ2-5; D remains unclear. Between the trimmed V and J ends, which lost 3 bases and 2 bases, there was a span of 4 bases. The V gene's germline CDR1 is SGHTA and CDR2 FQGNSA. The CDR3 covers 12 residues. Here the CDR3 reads CASSLAQETQYF. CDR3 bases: TGTGCCAGCAGCTTGGCTCAAGAGACCCAGTACTTC. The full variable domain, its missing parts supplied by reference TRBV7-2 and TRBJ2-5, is GAGVSQSPSNKVTEKGKDVELRCDPISGHTALYWYRQSLGQGLEFLIYFQGNSAPDKSGLPSDRFSAERTGGSVSTLTIQRTQQEDSAVYLCASSLAQETQYFGPGTRLLVL.

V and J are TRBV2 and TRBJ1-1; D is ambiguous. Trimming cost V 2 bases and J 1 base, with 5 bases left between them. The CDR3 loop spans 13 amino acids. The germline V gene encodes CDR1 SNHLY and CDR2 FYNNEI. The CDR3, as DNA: TGTGCCAGCAGTGAACGGGAGAACACTGAAGCTTTCTTT. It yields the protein CASSERENTEAFF. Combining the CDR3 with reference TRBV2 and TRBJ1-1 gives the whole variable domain EPEVTQTPSHQVTQMGQEVILRCVPISNHLYFYWYRQILGQKVEFLVSFYNNEISEKSEIFDDQFSVERPDGSNFTLKIRSTKLEDSAMYFCASSERENTEAFFGQGTRLTVV.

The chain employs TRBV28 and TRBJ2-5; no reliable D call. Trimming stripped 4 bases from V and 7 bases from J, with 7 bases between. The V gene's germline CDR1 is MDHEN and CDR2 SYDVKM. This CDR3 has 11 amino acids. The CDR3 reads CASSSTGTQYF. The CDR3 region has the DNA TGTGCCAGCAGTTCGACGGGGACCCAGTACTTC.

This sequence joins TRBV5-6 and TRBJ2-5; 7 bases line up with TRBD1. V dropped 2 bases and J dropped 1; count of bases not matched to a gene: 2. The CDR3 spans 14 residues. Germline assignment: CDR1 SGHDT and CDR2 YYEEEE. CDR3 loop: CASSFGDSQETQYF. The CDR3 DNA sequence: TGTGCCAGCAGCTTCGGGGACAGCCAAGAGACCCAGTACTTC. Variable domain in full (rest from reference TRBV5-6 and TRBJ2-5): DAGVTQSPTHLIKTRGQQVTLRCSPKSGHDTVSWYQQALGQGPQFIFQYYEEEERQRGNFPDRFSGHQFPNYSSELNVNALLLGDSALYLCASSFGDSQETQYFGPGTRLLVL.